This T cell receptor (beta chain) was retrieved from a study of T cells in Graves' hyperthyroidism and ophthalmopathy (dated by TCRdb to about 2019). About the full investigation: Peripheral blood was sampled at the time of initial diagnosis, prior to any treatment. TCR Vbeta CDR3 sequencing of 130 to 150 peripheral blood samples (approximately 44 ophthalmopathy, 75 to 85 hyperthyroidism and approximately 17 progressor patients) is reported in the paper. Whether ophthalmopathy could be predicted prospectively was tested in an independent validation cohort made up of some 20 hyperthyroidism patients plus 17 patients who later progressed to ophthalmopathy. After blood sampling, hyperthyroidism patients were treated with methimazole at a starting dose of 30 mg daily, and ophthalmopathy patients were treated with high-dose intravenous methylprednisolone. To identify distinguishing TCR V-J signatures, a discovery cohort of roughly 100 patients was used, comprising 40 to 45 with Graves' ophthalmopathy and about 59 with stable Graves' hyperthyroidism. For training and testing, the 80 to 100 patients in the discovery cohort were randomly divided in a 7:3 ratio. Thyroid tissue and blood T-cell repertoires from more than five Graves' hyperthyroidism patients were also compared in the study.

On this clonotype itself: Its antigen specificity is not known. Base qualities are not at hand, and no much larger clone is one base apart.

TCR beta CDR3 regions were amplified from RNA transcripts. A first-round RT-PCR of the TCR CDR3 used the HTBI primer set with the Qiagen OneStep RT-PCR kit. Libraries were constructed in a second round of multiplex PCR, after which size selection and purification were carried out. Paired-end sequencing of the libraries was performed with 100 bp reads on an Illumina HiSeq2000. As for how the authors treated the data: SOAPnuke was used to process the raw data, removing reads that contained adapters or uncalled bases, had a mean Phred below 15, or lacked an exact match to the constant primer or identifier. COPE v1.2.5 was used to merge high-quality paired reads, and clonotypes were defined as unique nucleotide sequences. MiTCR v1.1 was used to align the clonotypes against IMGT TRBV, TRBD and TRBJ reference segments. The analysis was restricted to V-J combinations with a frequency above 0.0001, which together covered 99.2% of the repertoires. The TCS score was defined as F50 (clonal expansion) divided by E x V (chaos), with BLOSUM62-based TCRdist calculated between CDR3 peptides within each V-J. Welch's t-statistics and random forest reduced fewer than 550 V-J features to fewer than 15, which were used in a naive Bayes classifier (R e1071). TCRdb reprocessed the public reads (quality trimming at Q25 with fastp, clone calling with MiXCR) and kept in-frame beta chains. Each CDR3 protein gets just one entry, which takes the most common genes and DNA from the rows behind it. TCRdb, not the original authors, processed these V and J calls. The sample yields hundreds of thousands of distinct CDR3 sequences; roughly a fifth were counted once. The ten largest clones capture under 45% of the sample.

CDR1 DFQATT and CDR2 SNEGSKA are derived from the germline V gene (reference sequence). Reading from cysteine to phenylalanine, the CDR3 counts 13 amino acids. Only the CDR3 DNA stays, 39 bases, in frame from base 1. Trimming accounts for 4 bases at V and 8 bases at J, while the number of junction bases matched to no gene is 8. Summary of the overall study and its limitations: Ophthalmopathy was separated from stable hyperthyroidism by a 13 V-J signature model, with 85% to 90% sensitivity and roughly 84% specificity obtained in cross-validation and 80%/75% obtained in testing. Most expanded thyroid clonotypes (frequency above 0.001) were also detected in blood, a finding suggesting that blood repertoires may reflect thyroid immune responses. Sample size was not statistically predetermined, and investigators were not blinded to group allocation. In validation, the model predicted progression to ophthalmopathy with over 65% sensitivity and 72% to 85% specificity, a median of 6.5 months before onset.

Ophthalmopathy patients had moderately to severely active disease, with a Clinical Activity Score of 3 or more, a NOSPECS grade of 4 or more, and a disease duration of less than 3 months. Any patient with an uncontrolled infection, another autoimmune disease, pregnancy or lactation was excluded. Diagnoses relied on clinical symptoms, serum thyroxine and TRAb, thyroid ultrasound and orbital computed tomography. PBMCs were separated from under 12 ml of fresh peripheral blood using Ficoll-Paque density gradient centrifugation. Total RNA was extracted using Trizol reagent, and RNA quality was assessed on an Agilent 2100 Bioanalyzer.

This TCR came from a man aged 50-59 years with Graves' ophthalmopathy. The sequencing sample was made of blood. The chain is encoded by TRBV20-1 joined to TRBJ2-1; 7 bases in the junction line up with TRBD1. The DNA is as follows: TGCAGTGCTACCCGACAGGGATCGGATGAGCAGTTCTTC. Its coded protein is CSATRQGSDEQFF.